These 14 T cell receptor beta chains share one sample of origin, sequenced in a study of blood T cell repertoires in COVID-19. Profiled with immunoSEQ multiplex PCR; TCRdb holds only in-frame clones, not every one. The repertoire holds a few hundred thousand clones, about nine tenths seen once, with roughly 2.9% in the top ten. The sequencing sample was made of PBMCs or T cells enriched from blood (not recorded which). These receptors all stem from a woman between 50 and 59 years old who had been exposed to COVID-19.

The chain recombines TRBV10-3 with TRBJ2-1; the match to TRBD1 covers 7 bases. CDR1 is ENHRY, CDR2 SYGVKD, per germline. V lost 11 bases, J lost 5 bases, and 12 bases stayed unmatched. The CDR3 loop spans 14 amino acids. The CDR3 spells CAFADRAGNNEQFF. The DNA for the CDR3 is TGTGCCTTCGCTGACAGGGCTGGGAACAATGAGCAGTTCTTC.

V gene TRBV4-2 combines with J gene TRBJ2-7, with no clear D. The V gene lost 0 bases and the J gene lost 0 bases, with 6 bases spanning the gap. CDR1 is LGHNA and CDR2 is YNFKEQ in the germline V gene. This CDR3 spans 14 amino acids. The CDR3 is CASSQDRLSYEQYF. CDR3 DNA: TGTGCCAGCAGCCAAGACAGACTCTCCTACGAGCAGTACTTC.

The rearrangement links TRBV21-1 to TRBJ2-2; TRBD1, the table's D call, was not compared with the DNA. TRBV21-1 is a listed pseudogene. The length of the CDR3 is 14 residues. The CDR3 is CASSAHRVTGELFF. The DNA for the CDR3 is TGTGCCAGCAGCGCCCACAGGGTCACCGGGGAGCTGTTTTTT.

The gene calls are TRBV10-3 and TRBJ1-1, with 11 positions matching TRBD1. V shed 6 bases, J shed 1 base, and the junction held 7 bases outside the gene matches. Germline V gene sequence: CDR1 ENHRY, CDR2 SYGVKD. CDR3 size: 16 residues. CDR3 nucleotides: TGTGCCATCAGAGGACAGGGGGCGGAGGGGAACACTGAAGCTTTCTTT. Its translation: CAIRGQGAEGNTEAFF.

CDR3 nucleotide sequence: TGCGCCAGCAGCATGACTAGCGGGGGGCTTGGGTATTTT. The encoded protein is CASSMTSGGLGYF. The gene calls are TRBV5-1 and TRBJ2-3, with 13 bases that match TRBD2. CDR1 is SGHRS and CDR2 is YFSETQ in the germline V gene. V gave up 4 bases and J gave up 14 bases; unmatched junction bases: 7. The CDR3 is made up of 13 amino acids.

The chain is built from TRBV18 and TRBJ2-2; TRBD1 might be the D (8 bases). CDR1 KGHSH and CDR2 LQKENI come from the germline V gene. V lost 1 base and J lost 5, with 23 bases in between. The CDR3 spans 19 residues. CDR3 region: CASSPLGQGGGGPTGELFF. The CDR3 bases are TGTGCCAGCTCACCACTAGGACAGGGCGGCGGGGGTCCGACCGGGGAGCTGTTTTTT. The full variable domain, its missing parts supplied by reference TRBV18 and TRBJ2-2, is NAGVMQNPRHLVRRRGQEARLRCSPMKGHSHVYWYRQLPEEGLKFMVYLQKENIIDESGMPKERFSAEFPKEGPSILRIQQVVRGDSAAYFCASSPLGQGGGGPTGELFFGEGSRLTVL.

The chain uses TRBV30 and TRBJ1-1; 7 nucleotides align to TRBD1. There are 16 residues in the CDR3. Germline-derived CDR1 and CDR2 are GTSNPN and SVGIG (reference sequence). V lost 2 bases to trimming and J lost 1 base; unmatched junction nucleotides: 10. The CDR3 protein is CAWSQRGLRQNTEAFF. The CDR3 DNA sequence: TGTGCCTGGAGTCAAAGGGGGCTCCGGCAGAACACTGAAGCTTTCTTT. Looking up the rest from reference TRBV30 and TRBJ1-1 gives the full variable domain: SQTIHQWPATLVQPVGSPLSLECTVEGTSNPNLYWYRQAAGRGLQLLFYSVGIGQISSEVPQNLSASRPQDRQFILSSKKLLLSDSGFYLCAWSQRGLRQNTEAFFGQGTRLTVV.

The genes are TRBV18 and TRBJ2-7; the D gene is possibly TRBD1 (5 bases). The CDR3 is 13 residues long. Germline V gene data show CDR1 as KGHSH and CDR2 as LQKENI. V lost 2 bases and J lost 6, with 11 bases in between. CDR3 DNA: TGTGCCAGCTCACCATTAGCCCAGGGCGAGCAGTACTTC. It is translated as CASSPLAQGEQYF.

The chain joins TRBV5-1 to TRBJ2-2; no clear D. CDR1 is SGHRS, CDR2 YFSETQ, per germline. V was trimmed by 1 base and J by 6 bases, leaving 10 bases between them. The CDR3 extends over 14 amino acids. CDR3 DNA: TGCGCCAGCAGCTTGACTGAAACTCCCGGGGAGCTGTTTTTT. Its translation: CASSLTETPGELFF.

The table lists this clone with a few counts. The genes are TRBV10-3 and TRBJ1-2; TRBD1 matches 10 bases. The trim removed 4 bases at V and 2 bases at J, leaving 4 bases unmatched. The germline CDR1 and CDR2 sequences are ENHRY and SYGVKD. This CDR3 region has 15 residues. CDR3 in amino acids: CAISAGTGENYGYTF. The DNA of the CDR3 is TGTGCCATCAGTGCCGGGACAGGGGAAAACTATGGCTACACCTTC.

The chain carries TRBV11-2 and TRBJ2-7; TRBD1 matches 10 bases. The germline gives CDR1 SGHAT, CDR2 FQNNGV. This CDR3 has 16 amino acids. Trimming took 5 bases from V and 6 from J; bases not matched to a gene: 13. The CDR3 coding sequence is TGTGCCAGCAGCATGGGGGGACAGGGGTGGGGTTTCGAGCAGTACTTC. Translated: CASSMGGQGWGFEQYF.

V is TRBV9 and J is TRBJ2-7, with 11 bases identical to TRBD2. The V gene end was trimmed by 2 bases and the J gene end by 5 bases; junction bases not matched to a gene: 9. CDR1 is SGDLS and CDR2 is YYNGEE in the germline V gene. There are 16 residues in the CDR3. Written as DNA, the CDR3 is TGTGCCAGCAGCGTTCTCGGGACTAGCGGCACCAACGAGCAGTACTTC. This codes for CASSVLGTSGTNEQYF.

The chain has TRBV5-4 and TRBJ1-5, with no clear D. The CDR3 spans 14 residues. Germline V gene data show CDR1 as SGHNT and CDR2 as YYREEE (reference sequence). Trimming pared 5 bases from V and 2 bases from J, leaving 11 bases between. CDR3 nucleotides: TGTGCCAGCAGTCCGGGGTTAGGCAATCAGCCCCAGCATTTT. The encoded protein is CASSPGLGNQPQHF.

The CDR3 is CASSQGLAEFYEQYF. DNA of the CDR3: TGCGCCAGCAGCCAAGGGCTAGCGGAGTTCTACGAGCAGTACTTC. V gene TRBV4-1 combines with J gene TRBJ2-7; 7 bases fit TRBD2. The CDR3 extends over 15 amino acids. V shed 1 base, J shed 3 bases, and the junction held 6 bases outside the gene matches. Germline lookup yields CDR1 MGHRA and CDR2 YSYEKL.